This TCR beta chain was documented in a study of blood T cell repertoires in COVID-19. Recovered status applied to Cohort 3 donors who had two consecutive negative PCRs. It also applied to those with clearance or with symptom resolution. CDR1 and CDR2 (germline): MNHEY, SVGAGI. The length of the CDR3 is 14 residues. V dropped 6 bases and J dropped 7; count of bases not matched to a gene: 4. In the authors' workflow: Cell counts per sample came from amplifying reference gene primers. The repertoire was sequenced with immunoSEQ multiplex PCR; TCRdb's copy has only in-frame clones and lacks some. V and J calls plus clone size are reproduced from that table; the DNA served to infer D and trimming. The sample records some 400,000 clones, roughly nine tenths being singletons.

This TCR came from a young man who had recovered from COVID-19. This chain joins TRBV6-5 and TRBJ1-6; the match to TRBD1 covers 9 bases. Specimen: PBMCs or T cells enriched from blood (not recorded which). The CDR3: CASRAGTGNSPLHF. The CDR3, as DNA: TGTGCCAGCAGAGCCGGGACAGGGAATTCACCCCTCCACTTT.